A single T cell receptor (beta chain) is shown here with its context. Its specificity is not known. Primers for the PCR totalled 60 Vbeta and 13 Jbeta. Method: immunoSEQ multiplex PCR; TCRdb's copy keeps in-frame clones and lacks some. The table lists 120,000 to 150,000 clones, 75% to 90% of them singletons. The CDR3 is made up of 13 amino acids. Germline CDR1 is SEHNR and CDR2 is FQNEAQ (reference sequence). The V and J ends lost 1 base and 9 bases respectively, with 10 bases between them. The data were taken from a study of cytomegalovirus exposure and HLA in healthy donors. Overall study findings and caveats: A few V segments could not be told apart, such as TRBV6-2 and TRBV6-3, and were left out.

The specimen sequenced was PBMCs. The receptor was isolated from a woman aged 25 to 39 in good health and CMV-seronegative. The V call is TRBV7-9, the J call TRBJ2-1; D may be TRBD2 (5 bases). The CDR3 sequence is CASSLGRESEQFF. CDR3 DNA sequence: TGTGCCAGCAGCTTAGGACGGGAAAGTGAGCAGTTCTTC.